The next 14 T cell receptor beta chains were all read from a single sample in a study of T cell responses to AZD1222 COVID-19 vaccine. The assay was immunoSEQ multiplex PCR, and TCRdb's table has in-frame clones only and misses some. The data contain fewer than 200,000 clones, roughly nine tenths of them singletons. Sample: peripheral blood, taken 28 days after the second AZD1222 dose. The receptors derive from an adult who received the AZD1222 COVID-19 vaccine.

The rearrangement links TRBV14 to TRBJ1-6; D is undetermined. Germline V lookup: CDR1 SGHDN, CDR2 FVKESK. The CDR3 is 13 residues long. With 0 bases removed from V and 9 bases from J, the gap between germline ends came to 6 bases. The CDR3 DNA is TGTGCCAGCAGCCAAGAATCGGTTTCACCCCTCCACTTT. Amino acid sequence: CASSQESVSPLHF. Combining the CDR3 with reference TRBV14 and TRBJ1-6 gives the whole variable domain EAGVTQFPSHSVIEKGQTVTLRCDPISGHDNLYWYRRVMGKEIKFLLHFVKESKQDESGMPNNRFLAERTGGTYSTLKVQPAELEDSGVYFCASSQESVSPLHFGNGTRLTVT.

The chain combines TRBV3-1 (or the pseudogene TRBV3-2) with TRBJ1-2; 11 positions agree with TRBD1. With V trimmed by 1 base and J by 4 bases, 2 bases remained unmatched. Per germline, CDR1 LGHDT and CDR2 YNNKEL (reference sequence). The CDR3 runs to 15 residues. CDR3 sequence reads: CASSQGGTGGYGYTF. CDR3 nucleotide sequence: TGTGCCAGCAGCCAAGGAGGGACAGGGGGCTATGGCTACACCTTC.

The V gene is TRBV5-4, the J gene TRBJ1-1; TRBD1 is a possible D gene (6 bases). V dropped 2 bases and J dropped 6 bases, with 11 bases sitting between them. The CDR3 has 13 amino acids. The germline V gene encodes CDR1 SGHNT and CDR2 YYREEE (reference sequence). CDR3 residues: CASSFGGRPEAFF. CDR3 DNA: TGTGCCAGCAGCTTTGGGGGGCGCCCTGAAGCTTTCTTT. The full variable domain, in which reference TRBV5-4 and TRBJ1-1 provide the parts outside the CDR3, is ETGVTQSPTHLIKTRGQQVTLRCSSQSGHNTVSWYQQALGQGPQFIFQYYREEENGRGNFPPRFSGLQFPNYSSELNVNALELDDSALYLCASSFGGRPEAFFGQGTRLTVV.

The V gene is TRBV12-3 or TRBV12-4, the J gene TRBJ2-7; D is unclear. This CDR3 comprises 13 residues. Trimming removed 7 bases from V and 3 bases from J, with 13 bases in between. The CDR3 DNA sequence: TGTGCCAGCAAAGCTCAAAATGGCTACGAGCAGTACTTC. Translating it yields CASKAQNGYEQYF.

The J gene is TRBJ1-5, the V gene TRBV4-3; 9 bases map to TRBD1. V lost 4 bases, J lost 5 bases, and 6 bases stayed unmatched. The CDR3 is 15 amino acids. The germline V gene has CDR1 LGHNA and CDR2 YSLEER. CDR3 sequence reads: CASSLEQGAYQPQHF. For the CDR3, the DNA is TGCGCCAGCAGCCTCGAACAGGGGGCGTATCAGCCCCAGCATTTT.

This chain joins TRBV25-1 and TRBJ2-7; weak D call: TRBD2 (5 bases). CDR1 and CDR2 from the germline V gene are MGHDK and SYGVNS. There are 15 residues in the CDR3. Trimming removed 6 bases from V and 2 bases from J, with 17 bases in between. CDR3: CASSEGWELTYEQYF. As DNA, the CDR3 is TGTGCCAGCAGCGAAGGATGGGAGCTTACCTACGAGCAGTACTTC.

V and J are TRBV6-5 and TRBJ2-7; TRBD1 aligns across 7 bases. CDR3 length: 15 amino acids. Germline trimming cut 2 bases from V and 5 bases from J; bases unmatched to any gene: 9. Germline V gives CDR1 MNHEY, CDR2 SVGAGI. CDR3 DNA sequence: TGTGCCAGCAGTTACCGGACAGGCTTAATCGACGAGCAGTACTTC. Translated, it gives CASSYRTGLIDEQYF.

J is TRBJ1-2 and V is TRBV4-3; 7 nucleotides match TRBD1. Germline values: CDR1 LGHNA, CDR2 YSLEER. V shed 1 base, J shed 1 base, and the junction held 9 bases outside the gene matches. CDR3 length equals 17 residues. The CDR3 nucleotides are TGCGCCAGCAGCCAAGGTTATTTTCAGGGGGTTAACTATGGCTACACCTTC. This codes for CASSQGYFQGVNYGYTF.

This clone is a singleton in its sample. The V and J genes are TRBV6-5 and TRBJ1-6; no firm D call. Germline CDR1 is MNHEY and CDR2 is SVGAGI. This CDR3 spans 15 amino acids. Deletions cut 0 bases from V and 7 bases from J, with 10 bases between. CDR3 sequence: CASSYSGRGNSPLHF. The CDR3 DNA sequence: TGTGCCAGCAGTTACTCGGGCCGAGGGAATTCACCCCTCCACTTT.

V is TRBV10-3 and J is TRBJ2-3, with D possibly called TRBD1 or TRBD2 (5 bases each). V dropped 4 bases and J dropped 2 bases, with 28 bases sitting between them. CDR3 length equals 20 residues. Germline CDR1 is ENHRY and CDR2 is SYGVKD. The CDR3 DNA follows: TGTGCCATCAGTGGGGGGATCGCGGAAACTACCGCTTCTTACACAGATACGCAGTATTTT. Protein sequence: CAISGGIAETTASYTDTQYF.

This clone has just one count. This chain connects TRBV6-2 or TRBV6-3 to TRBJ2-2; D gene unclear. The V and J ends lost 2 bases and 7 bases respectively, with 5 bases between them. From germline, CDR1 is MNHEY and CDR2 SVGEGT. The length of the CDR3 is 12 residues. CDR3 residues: CASSYGVGELFF. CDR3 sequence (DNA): TGTGCCAGCAGTTACGGGGTCGGGGAGCTGTTTTTT.

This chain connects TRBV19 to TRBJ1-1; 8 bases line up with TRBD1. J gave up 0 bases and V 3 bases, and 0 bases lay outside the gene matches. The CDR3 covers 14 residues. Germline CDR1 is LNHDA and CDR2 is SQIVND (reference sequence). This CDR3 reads CASSMGQVNTEAFF. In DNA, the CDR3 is TGTGCCAGTAGTATGGGACAGGTGAACACTGAAGCTTTCTTT.

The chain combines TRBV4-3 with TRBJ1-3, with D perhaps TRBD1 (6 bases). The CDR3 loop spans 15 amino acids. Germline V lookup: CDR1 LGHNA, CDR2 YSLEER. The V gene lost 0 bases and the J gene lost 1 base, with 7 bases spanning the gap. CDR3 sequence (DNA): TGCGCCAGCAGCCAAGAGCAGGGGTCTGGAAACACCATATATTTT. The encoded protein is CASSQEQGSGNTIYF.

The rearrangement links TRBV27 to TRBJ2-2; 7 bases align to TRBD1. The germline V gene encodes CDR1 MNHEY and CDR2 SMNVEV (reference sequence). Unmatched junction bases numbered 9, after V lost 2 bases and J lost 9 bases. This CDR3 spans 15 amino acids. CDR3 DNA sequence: TGTGCCAGCAGTTTACTGACAGGGTCATTTAGGGAGCTGTTTTTT. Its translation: CASSLLTGSFRELFF.